This T cell receptor (beta chain) was obtained from a study of blood T cell repertoires in COVID-19. The repertoire was sequenced with immunoSEQ multiplex PCR; TCRdb's copy has only in-frame clones and lacks some. The table lists about 220,000 clones, around 80% of them singletons, with approximately 7.2% in the top ten. The CDR3 has 10 residues. V was pared by 5 bases and J by 6 bases, with 1 base of the junction left unmatched. Per the germline V gene, CDR1 is GTSNPN and CDR2 is SVGIG (reference sequence). V and J are TRBV30 and TRBJ2-7, with TRBD2 matching 7 bases. The source material was peripheral blood. This clonotype was obtained from a woman in her seventies with acute or convalescent COVID-19. CDR3 in amino acids: CAWGEGEQYF. The CDR3 region has the DNA TGTGCCTGGGGGGAGGGCGAGCAGTACTTC.